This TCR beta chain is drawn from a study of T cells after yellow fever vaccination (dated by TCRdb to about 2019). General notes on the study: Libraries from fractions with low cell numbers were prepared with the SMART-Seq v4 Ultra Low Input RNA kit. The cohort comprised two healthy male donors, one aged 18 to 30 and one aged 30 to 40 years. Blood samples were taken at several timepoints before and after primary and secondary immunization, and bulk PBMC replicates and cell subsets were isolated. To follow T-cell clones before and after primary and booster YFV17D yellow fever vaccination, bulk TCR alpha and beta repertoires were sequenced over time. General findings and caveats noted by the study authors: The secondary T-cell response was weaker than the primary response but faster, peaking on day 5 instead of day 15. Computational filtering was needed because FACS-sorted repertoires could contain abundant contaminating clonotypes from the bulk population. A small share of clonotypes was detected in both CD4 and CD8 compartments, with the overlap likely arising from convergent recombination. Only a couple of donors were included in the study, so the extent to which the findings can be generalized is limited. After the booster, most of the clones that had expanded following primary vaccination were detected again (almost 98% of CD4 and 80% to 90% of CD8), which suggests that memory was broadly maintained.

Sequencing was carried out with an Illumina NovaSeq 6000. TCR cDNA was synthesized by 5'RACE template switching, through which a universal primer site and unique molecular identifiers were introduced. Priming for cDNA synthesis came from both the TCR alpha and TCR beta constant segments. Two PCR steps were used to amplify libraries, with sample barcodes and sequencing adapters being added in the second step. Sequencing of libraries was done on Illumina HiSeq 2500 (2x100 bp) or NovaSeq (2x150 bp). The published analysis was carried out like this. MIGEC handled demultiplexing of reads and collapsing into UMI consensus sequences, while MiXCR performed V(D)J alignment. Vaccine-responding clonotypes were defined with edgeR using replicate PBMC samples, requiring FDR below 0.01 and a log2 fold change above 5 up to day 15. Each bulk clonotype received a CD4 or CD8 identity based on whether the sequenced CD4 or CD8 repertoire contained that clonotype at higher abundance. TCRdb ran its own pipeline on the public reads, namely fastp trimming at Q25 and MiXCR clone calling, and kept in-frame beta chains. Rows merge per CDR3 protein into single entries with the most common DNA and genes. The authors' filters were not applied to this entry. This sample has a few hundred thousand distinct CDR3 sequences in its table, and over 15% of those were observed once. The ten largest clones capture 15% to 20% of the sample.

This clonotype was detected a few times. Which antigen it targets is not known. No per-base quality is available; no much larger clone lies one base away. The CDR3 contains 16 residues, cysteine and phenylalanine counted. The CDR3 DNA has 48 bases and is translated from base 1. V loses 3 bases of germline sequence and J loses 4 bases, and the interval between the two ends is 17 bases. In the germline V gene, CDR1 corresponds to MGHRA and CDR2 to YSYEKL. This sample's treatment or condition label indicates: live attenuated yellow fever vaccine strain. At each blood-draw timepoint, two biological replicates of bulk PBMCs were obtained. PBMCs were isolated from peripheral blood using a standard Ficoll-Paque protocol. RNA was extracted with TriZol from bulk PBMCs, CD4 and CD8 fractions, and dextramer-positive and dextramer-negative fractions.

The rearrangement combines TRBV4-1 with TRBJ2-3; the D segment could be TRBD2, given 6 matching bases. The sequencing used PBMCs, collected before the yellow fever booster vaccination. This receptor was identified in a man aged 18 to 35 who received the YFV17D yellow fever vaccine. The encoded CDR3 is CASSQGGWSIPDTQYF. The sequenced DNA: TGCGCCAGCAGCCAGGGAGGATGGAGCATTCCAGATACGCAGTATTTT.